These T cell receptor beta chains were read from a single sample in a study of blood T cell repertoires in COVID-19. The assay was immunoSEQ multiplex PCR, and TCRdb's table has in-frame clones only and misses some. This table holds some 260,000 clones, approximately 86% found once. The sample consisted of peripheral blood. The receptors stem from a woman younger than 45 with acute or convalescent COVID-19. Both conserved end residues are part of each CDR3. The D gene is left open where the match is weak. Clone size is not always given. Where it is, it says once, few, many or a class for expanded clones.

D	V	J	size	CDR3	DNA
NA	TRBV5-1	TRBJ2-7	NA	CASSGVPGLHYEQYF	TGCGCCAGCAGTGGGGTCCCGGGACTCCACTACGAGCAGTACTTC
NA	TRBV12-3/TRBV12-4	TRBJ2-7	NA	CASSLLPYEQYF	TGTGCCAGCAGTCTTCTTCCCTACGAGCAGTACTTC
TRBD2	TRBV4-3	TRBJ2-4	NA	CASSPFSGRGAKNIQYF	TGCGCCAGCAGCCCCTTTAGCGGGAGGGGGGCCAAAAACATTCAGTACTTC
TRBD2	TRBV3-1/TRBV3-2	TRBJ2-3	NA	CASSQDLAGVGDTQYF	TGTGCCAGCAGCCAAGATCTAGCGGGAGTTGGGGATACGCAGTATTTT
TRBD2	TRBV15	TRBJ2-3	NA	CATSRGRTSGRAFTDTQYF	TGTGCCACCAGCAGAGGAAGGACTAGCGGGAGGGCCTTTACAGATACGCAGTATTTT
NA	TRBV19	TRBJ2-1	NA	CASMAGAFEQFF	TGTGCCAGTATGGCTGGGGCTTTTGAGCAGTTCTTC
NA	TRBV11-2	TRBJ2-7	NA	CASSLGDSSYEQYF	TGTGCCAGCAGCTTAGGTGACAGCTCCTACGAGCAGTACTTC
NA	TRBV6-5	TRBJ2-2	NA	CASRPTGRTGELFF	TGTGCCAGCAGGCCCACAGGGCGCACCGGGGAGCTGTTTTTT
TRBD1	TRBV28	TRBJ2-3	once	CASSPGGVGTDTQYF	TGTGCCAGCAGCCCAGGGGGCGTGGGCACAGATACGCAGTATTTT
NA	TRBV6-2/TRBV6-3	TRBJ2-2	NA	CASSVTIDVGELFF	TGTGCCAGCAGTGTCACTATCGATGTCGGGGAGCTGTTTTTT
TRBD1	TRBV11-3	TRBJ2-2	NA	CASSFSGGITGELFF	TGTGCCAGCAGCTTCTCAGGGGGTATAACCGGGGAGCTGTTTTTT
NA	TRBV7-9	TRBJ2-3	NA	CASSLSRGTDTQYF	TGTGCCAGCAGCTTAAGCCGGGGCACAGATACGCAGTATTTT
TRBD1	TRBV11-3	TRBJ2-3	NA	CASSRAGTGSGTDTQYF	TGTGCCAGCAGCCGCGCGGGGACAGGGTCGGGAACAGATACGCAGTATTTT
TRBD1	TRBV6-5	TRBJ2-7	NA	CASSSARTGPF	TGTGCCAGCTCCTCGGCTCGGACAGGGCCCTTC
TRBD2	TRBV30	TRBJ2-7	NA	CAWIPQRESPYEQYF	TGTGCCTGGATCCCGCAGCGGGAGTCCCCCTACGAGCAGTACTTC
TRBD1	TRBV18	TRBJ1-4	NA	CASSPQGSWDEKLFF	TGTGCCAGCTCGCCACAGGGGTCCTGGGATGAAAAACTGTTTTTT
NA	TRBV4-3	TRBJ2-2	once	CASSPTFTGELFF	TGCGCCAGCAGCCCCACTTTCACCGGGGAGCTGTTTTTT
TRBD1	TRBV6-4	TRBJ2-7	NA	CASSPTAGQGRYEQYF	TGTGCCAGCAGCCCGACGGCGGGACAGGGGAGGTACGAGCAGTACTTC
NA	TRBV18	TRBJ2-7	NA	CASSLQGTEQYF	TGTGCCAGCTCACTACAGGGTACCGAGCAGTACTTC
TRBD2	TRBV6-2/TRBV6-3	TRBJ2-3	once	CASSSLPAGTSGTTDTQYF	TGTGCCAGCAGTTCCTTACCCGCCGGGACTAGCGGAACCACAGATACGCAGTATTTT
NA	TRBV7-9	TRBJ2-2	NA	CASSPTGSGELFF	TGTGCCAGCAGCCCGACAGGCTCCGGGGAGCTGTTTTTT
TRBD2	TRBV6-5	TRBJ2-1	NA	CASSILAGGSSEQFF	TGTGCCAGCAGTATACTAGCGGGAGGGTCCTCAGAGCAGTTCTTC
TRBD2	TRBV19	TRBJ2-3	NA	CASSIARAGGPSDTQYF	TGTGCCAGTAGTATAGCTCGAGCGGGAGGGCCGTCAGATACGCAGTATTTT
NA	TRBV4-3	TRBJ1-2	NA	CASSQVGQNNYGYTF	TGCGCCAGCAGCCAAGTTGGACAGAATAACTATGGCTACACCTTC
NA	TRBV27	TRBJ2-5	NA	CASSLSRGTETQYF	TGTGCCAGCAGTTTAAGTAGGGGGACGGAGACCCAGTACTTC
NA	TRBV6-5	TRBJ2-3	NA	CASSPTASTDTQYF	TGTGCCAGCAGCCCCACTGCCAGCACAGATACGCAGTATTTT
NA	TRBV11-2	TRBJ2-4	NA	CASSLVRNIQYF	TGTGCCAGCAGCTTAGTCCGAAACATTCAGTACTTC
TRBD1	TRBV7-6	TRBJ1-5	NA	CASSLIEGAVEPQHF	TGTGCCAGCAGCTTAATAGAGGGGGCGGTTGAGCCCCAGCATTTT
NA	TRBV25-1	TRBJ2-2	NA	CASSEYLRGANTGELFF	TGTGCCAGCAGTGAATATCTCCGAGGCGCGAACACCGGGGAGCTGTTTTTT
TRBD2	TRBV10-1	TRBJ2-1	NA	CASRDTQSGSDEQFF	TGCGCCAGCAGGGATACTCAGAGCGGGAGCGATGAGCAGTTCTTC
TRBD1	TRBV30	TRBJ2-7	NA	CAWSQGQNYEQYF	TGTGCCTGGTCACAGGGGCAGAATTACGAGCAGTACTTC
NA	TRBV9	TRBJ2-5	NA	CASSPGSYQETQYF	TGTGCCAGCAGCCCCGGGTCGTACCAAGAGACCCAGTACTTC
NA	TRBV24-1	TRBJ2-2	NA	CATSDLMAGRNTGELFF	TGTGCCACCAGTGATTTGATGGCGGGGAGGAACACCGGGGAGCTGTTTTTT
NA	TRBV19	TRBJ1-2	NA	CASSFLPGGYTF	TGTGCCAGTAGTTTTTTGCCAGGGGGCTACACCTTC
NA	TRBV3-1/TRBV3-2	TRBJ1-1	NA	CASSQGAGLGAFF	TGTGCCAGCAGCCAAGGGGCGGGCCTAGGAGCTTTCTTT
TRBD1	TRBV14	TRBJ2-3	few	CASSLRPQGAKDTQYF	TGTGCCAGCAGCCTGCGGCCCCAGGGGGCGAAAGATACGCAGTATTTT
TRBD2	TRBV5-1	TRBJ2-1	NA	CASRREGNEQFF	TGCGCCAGCAGGCGGGAGGGCAATGAGCAGTTCTTC
TRBD1	TRBV11-3	TRBJ2-1	NA	CASSSTGVHNEQFF	TGTGCCAGCAGCTCGACAGGGGTGCACAATGAGCAGTTCTTC
NA	TRBV9	TRBJ1-3	NA	CASSVAVGNTIYF	TGTGCCAGCAGCGTAGCCGTGGGAAACACCATATATTTT
NA	TRBV18	TRBJ2-1	NA	CASSPRDFNNEQFF	TGTGCCAGCTCACCACGGGACTTTAACAATGAGCAGTTCTTC
NA	TRBV7-3	TRBJ2-1	NA	CASSLIGGSYNEQFF	TGTGCCAGCAGCTTAATAGGAGGCTCCTACAATGAGCAGTTCTTC
TRBD2	TRBV7-6	TRBJ2-7	NA	CASSSLRVVAGGLNSYEQYF	TGTGCCAGCAGCTCCCTGAGGGTAGTAGCGGGAGGGCTGAACAGCTACGAGCAGTACTTC
NA	TRBV10-1	TRBJ2-1	NA	CASKGNRDNEQFF	TGCGCCAGCAAAGGGAACAGGGACAATGAGCAGTTCTTC
NA	TRBV2	TRBJ1-6	NA	CASSAWLLDNSPLHF	TGTGCCAGCAGTGCATGGCTGCTGGATAATTCACCCCTCCACTTT
NA	TRBV2	TRBJ2-1	NA	CASSLRSSSYNEQFF	TGTGCCAGCAGTTTACGATCCAGCTCCTACAATGAGCAGTTCTTC
NA	TRBV5-6	TRBJ1-1	NA	CASSRTGQGTEAFF	TGTGCCAGCAGCAGAACAGGGCAAGGAACTGAAGCTTTCTTT
TRBD2	TRBV15	TRBJ2-7	NA	CATSRRGIHEQYF	TGTGCCACCAGCCGGCGGGGGATCCACGAGCAGTACTTC
NA	TRBV10-1	TRBJ1-3	once	CASSEGRGIGNTIYF	TGCGCCAGCAGTGAAGGTCGAGGGATTGGAAACACCATATATTTT
TRBD2	TRBV11-3	TRBJ2-7	once	CASSTLAGPPYEQYF	TGTGCCAGCAGCACTCTAGCGGGACCCCCCTACGAGCAGTACTTC
NA	TRBV6-5	TRBJ2-7	NA	CASSYSMGGSYEQYF	TGTGCCAGCAGTTACTCGATGGGAGGATCCTACGAGCAGTACTTC
TRBD2	TRBV29-1	TRBJ2-7	NA	CSAGLEAEQYF	TGCAGCGCGGGACTAGAGGCCGAGCAGTACTTC
TRBD1	TRBV10-3	TRBJ2-3	NA	CAISDRDRSTDTQYF	TGTGCCATCAGTGACCGGGACAGGAGCACAGATACGCAGTATTTT
TRBD1	TRBV2	TRBJ2-3	NA	CASSGQGADTQYF	TGTGCCAGCAGTGGACAGGGGGCGGATACGCAGTATTTT
TRBD1	TRBV19	TRBJ2-1	NA	CASRTGTGYNEQFF	TGTGCCAGTAGGACCGGGACAGGCTACAATGAGCAGTTCTTC
NA	TRBV7-3	TRBJ2-1	NA	CASSLSGGATYNEQFF	TGTGCCAGCAGCTTAAGTGGCGGGGCGACCTACAATGAGCAGTTCTTC
NA	TRBV7-2	TRBJ1-2	NA	CASSLGGNYGYTF	TGTGCCAGCAGCTTAGGAGGGAACTATGGCTACACCTTC
TRBD1	TRBV19	TRBJ1-3	many	CASSNRQGGNTIYF	TGTGCCAGTAGTAATCGACAGGGTGGAAACACCATATATTTT
TRBD1	TRBV18	TRBJ1-5	NA	CASSSRQGHGQPQHF	TGTGCCAGCTCATCCCGACAGGGACATGGTCAGCCCCAGCATTTT